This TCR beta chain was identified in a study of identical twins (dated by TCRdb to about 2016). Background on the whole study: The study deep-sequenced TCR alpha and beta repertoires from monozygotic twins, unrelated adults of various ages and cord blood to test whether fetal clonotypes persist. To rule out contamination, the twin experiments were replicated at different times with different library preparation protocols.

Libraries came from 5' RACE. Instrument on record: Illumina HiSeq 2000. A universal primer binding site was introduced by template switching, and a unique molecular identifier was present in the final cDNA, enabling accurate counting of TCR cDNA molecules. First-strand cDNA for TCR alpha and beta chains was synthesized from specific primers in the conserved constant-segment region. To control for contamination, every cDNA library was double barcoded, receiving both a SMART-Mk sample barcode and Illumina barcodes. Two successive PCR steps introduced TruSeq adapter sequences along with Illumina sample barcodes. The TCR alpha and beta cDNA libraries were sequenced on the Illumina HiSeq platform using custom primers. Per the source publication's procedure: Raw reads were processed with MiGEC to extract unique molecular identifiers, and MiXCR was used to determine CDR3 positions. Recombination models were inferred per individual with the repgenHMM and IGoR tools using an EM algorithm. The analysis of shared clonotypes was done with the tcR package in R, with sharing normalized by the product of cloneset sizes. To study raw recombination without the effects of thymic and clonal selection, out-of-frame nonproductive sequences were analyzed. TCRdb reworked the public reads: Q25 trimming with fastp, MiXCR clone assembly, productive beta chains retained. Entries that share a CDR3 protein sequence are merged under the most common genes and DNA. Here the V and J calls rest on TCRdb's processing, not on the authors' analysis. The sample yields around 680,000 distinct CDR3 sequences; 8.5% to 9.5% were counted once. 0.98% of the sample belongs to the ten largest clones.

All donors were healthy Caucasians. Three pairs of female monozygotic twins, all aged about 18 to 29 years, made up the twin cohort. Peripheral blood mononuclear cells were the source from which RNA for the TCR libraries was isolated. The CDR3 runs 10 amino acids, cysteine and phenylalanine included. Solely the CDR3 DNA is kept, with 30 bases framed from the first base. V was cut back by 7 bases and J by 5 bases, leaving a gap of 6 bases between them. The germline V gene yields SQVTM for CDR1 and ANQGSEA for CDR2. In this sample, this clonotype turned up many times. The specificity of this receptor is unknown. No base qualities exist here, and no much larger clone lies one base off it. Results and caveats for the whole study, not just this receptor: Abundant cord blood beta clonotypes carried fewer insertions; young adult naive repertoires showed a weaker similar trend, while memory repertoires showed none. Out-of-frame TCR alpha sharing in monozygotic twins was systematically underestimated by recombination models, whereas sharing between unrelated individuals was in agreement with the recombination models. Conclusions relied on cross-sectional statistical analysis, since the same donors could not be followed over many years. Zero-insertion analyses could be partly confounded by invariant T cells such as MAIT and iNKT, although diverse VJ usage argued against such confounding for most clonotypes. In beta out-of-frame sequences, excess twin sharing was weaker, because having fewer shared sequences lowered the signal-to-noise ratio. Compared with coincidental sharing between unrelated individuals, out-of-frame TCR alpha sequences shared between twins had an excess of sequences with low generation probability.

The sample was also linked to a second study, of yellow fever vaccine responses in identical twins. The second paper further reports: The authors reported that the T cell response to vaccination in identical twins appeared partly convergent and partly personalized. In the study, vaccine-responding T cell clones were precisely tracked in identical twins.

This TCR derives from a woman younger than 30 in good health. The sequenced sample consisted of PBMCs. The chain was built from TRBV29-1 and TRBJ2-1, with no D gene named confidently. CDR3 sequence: CSGAHNEQFF. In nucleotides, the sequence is TGCAGCGGCGCACACAATGAGCAGTTCTTC.